The TCR beta chain described here comes from a study of shared clonotypes between healthy human individuals. Study results and caveats: Non-shared clonotypes showed lower generation probabilities than clonotypes common to all four donors. It was anticipated that sequencing depth would influence how many clonotypes donors shared. Sampling was confined to blood; repertoires within tissues likely differ.

A remark on this clone: The antigen is unknown.

CD45RO-negative, CCR7-positively selected cells formed the naive CD8 fraction, excluding terminally differentiated effector memory CD45RA+ cells. The repertoire was sequenced with immunoSEQ multiplex PCR; TCRdb's copy has only in-frame clones and lacks some. The top ten hold around 1.7% of the sample, which has a few million clones, just over 90% seen once. Sequencing was done on a sample of naive CD8+ T cells from PBMCs. This TCR was recovered from a man younger than 35 in good health. Some clones in this sample may be carry-over from other donors' samples.

As DNA, the CDR3 is TGTGCCAGCAGTTTCAGCGGGGTAGGAGACGAGCAGTACTTC. Translation gives CASSFSGVGDEQYF. This chain uses TRBV27 with TRBJ2-7, with 7 bases matching TRBD2. J gave up 5 bases and V 3 bases, and 7 bases lay outside the gene matches. The germline V gene encodes CDR1 MNHEY and CDR2 SMNVEV (reference sequence). This CDR3 is 14 amino acids long.